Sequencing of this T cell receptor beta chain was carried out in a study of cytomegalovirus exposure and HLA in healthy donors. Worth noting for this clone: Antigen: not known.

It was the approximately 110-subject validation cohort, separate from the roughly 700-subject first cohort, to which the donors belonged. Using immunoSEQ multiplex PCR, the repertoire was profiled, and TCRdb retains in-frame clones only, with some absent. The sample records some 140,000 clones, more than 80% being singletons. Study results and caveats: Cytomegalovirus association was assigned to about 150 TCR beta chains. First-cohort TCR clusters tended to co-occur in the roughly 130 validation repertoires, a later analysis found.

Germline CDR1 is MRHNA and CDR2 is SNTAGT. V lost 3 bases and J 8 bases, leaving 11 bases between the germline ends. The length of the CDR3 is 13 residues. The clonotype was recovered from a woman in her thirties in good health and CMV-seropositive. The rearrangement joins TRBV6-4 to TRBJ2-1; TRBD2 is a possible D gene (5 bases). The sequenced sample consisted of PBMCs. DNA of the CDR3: TGTGCCAGCAGTGAACGGCAGAGGGATGAGCAGTTCTTC. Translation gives CASSERQRDEQFF.